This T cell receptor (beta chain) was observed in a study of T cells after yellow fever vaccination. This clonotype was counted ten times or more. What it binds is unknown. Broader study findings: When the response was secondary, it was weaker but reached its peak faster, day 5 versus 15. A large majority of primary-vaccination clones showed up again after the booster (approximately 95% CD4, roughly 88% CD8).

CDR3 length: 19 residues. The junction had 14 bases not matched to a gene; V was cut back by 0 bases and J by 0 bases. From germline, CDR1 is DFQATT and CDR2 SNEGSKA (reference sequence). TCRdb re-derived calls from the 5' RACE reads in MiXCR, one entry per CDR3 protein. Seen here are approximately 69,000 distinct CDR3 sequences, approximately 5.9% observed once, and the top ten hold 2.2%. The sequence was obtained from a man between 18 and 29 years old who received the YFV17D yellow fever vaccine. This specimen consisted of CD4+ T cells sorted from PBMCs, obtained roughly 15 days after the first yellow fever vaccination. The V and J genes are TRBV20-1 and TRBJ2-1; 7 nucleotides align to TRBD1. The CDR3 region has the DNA TGCAGTGCTAGAGATAGTAGGGGGCACGATGTCCTCTCCTACAATGAGCAGTTCTTC. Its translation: CSARDSRGHDVLSYNEQFF.